This entry concerns a single TCR beta chain. Its antigen is unidentified. This CDR3 has 14 residues. Germline-derived CDR1 and CDR2 are SGHTA and FQGNSA. Trimming took 1 base from V and 7 from J, leaving 10 bases between them. The data were taken from a study of cytomegalovirus exposure and HLA in healthy donors. Study-wide results and limits: The authors enumerated some 160 TCR beta chains as linked to cytomegalovirus.

It was with 60 Vbeta and 13 Jbeta primers that the PCR ran. The table came from immunoSEQ multiplex PCR; TCRdb's copy has only in-frame clones and leaves some out. The table for this sample gives roughly 120,000 clones. Sequenced: PBMCs. The sequence was obtained from a man aged 25-40 years in good health and CMV-seronegative. The chain employs TRBV7-2 and TRBJ1-4; tentatively, D is TRBD1 (6 bases). This chain's CDR3 is CASSLGLRGEKLFF. CDR3 nucleotide sequence: TGTGCCAGCAGCTTAGGGCTCAGGGGTGAAAAACTGTTTTTT.